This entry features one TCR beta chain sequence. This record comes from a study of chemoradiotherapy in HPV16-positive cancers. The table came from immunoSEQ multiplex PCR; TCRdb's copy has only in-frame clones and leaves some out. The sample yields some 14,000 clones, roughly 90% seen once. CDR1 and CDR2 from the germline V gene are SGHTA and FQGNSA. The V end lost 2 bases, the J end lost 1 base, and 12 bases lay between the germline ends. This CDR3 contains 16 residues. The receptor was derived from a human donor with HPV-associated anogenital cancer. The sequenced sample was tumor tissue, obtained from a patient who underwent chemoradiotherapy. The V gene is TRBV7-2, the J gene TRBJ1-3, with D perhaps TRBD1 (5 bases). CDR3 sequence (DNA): TGTGCCAGCAGCTTAAATCCAGGGAAGTCTGGAAACACCATATATTTT. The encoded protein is CASSLNPGKSGNTIYF.